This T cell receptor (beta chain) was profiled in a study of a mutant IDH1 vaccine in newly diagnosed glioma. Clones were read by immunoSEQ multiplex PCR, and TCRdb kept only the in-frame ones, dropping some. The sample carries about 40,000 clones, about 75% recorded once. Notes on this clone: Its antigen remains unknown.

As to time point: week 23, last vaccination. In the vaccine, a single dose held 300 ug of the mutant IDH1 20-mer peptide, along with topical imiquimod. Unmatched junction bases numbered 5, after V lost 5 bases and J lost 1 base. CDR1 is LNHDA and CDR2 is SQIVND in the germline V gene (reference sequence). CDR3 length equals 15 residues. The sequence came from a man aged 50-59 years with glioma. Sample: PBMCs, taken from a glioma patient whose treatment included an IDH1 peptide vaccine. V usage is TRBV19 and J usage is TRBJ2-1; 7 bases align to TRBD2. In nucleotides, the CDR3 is TGTGCCAGTAGTGGGAGGGACGGTTCCTACAATGAGCAGTTCTTC. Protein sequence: CASSGRDGSYNEQFF.